These 27 T cell receptor beta chains were all obtained from the same sample, sequenced in a study of shared clonotypes between healthy human individuals. Positive CCR7 selection of CD45RO-negative cells yielded the naive CD8 cells, and terminally differentiated effector memory CD45RA+ cells were excluded. Clones were sequenced by immunoSEQ multiplex PCR, and TCRdb holds only the in-frame ones, with some missing. The sample shows hundreds of thousands of clones, about 90% of them seen only once. Specimen: naive CD8+ T cells sorted from blood. These receptors all stem from a man aged 25 to 45 in good health.

V is TRBV6-5 and J is TRBJ1-1; maybe TRBD1 (5 bases). The CDR3 has 15 residues. V lost 2 bases and J 1 base, leaving 11 bases between the germline ends. Germline V CDR1 and CDR2: MNHEY, SVGAGI. CDR3 DNA: TGTGCCAGCAGTTACGAGGGTGGGGGGAACACTGAAGCTTTCTTT. This sequence encodes CASSYEGGGNTEAFF.

This chain connects TRBV2 to TRBJ2-1; D not certain. Per germline, CDR1 SNHLY and CDR2 FYNNEI. This CDR3 is 14 amino acids long. V gave up 8 bases and J gave up 2 bases, with 13 bases separating them. The CDR3 sequence is CASLTGVPYNEQFF. The CDR3 coding sequence is TGTGCCAGCCTGACTGGTGTGCCCTACAATGAGCAGTTCTTC. Looking up the rest from reference TRBV2 and TRBJ2-1 gives the full variable domain: EPEVTQTPSHQVTQMGQEVILRCVPISNHLYFYWYRQILGQKVEFLVSFYNNEISEKSEIFDDQFSVERPDGSNFTLKIRSTKLEDSAMYFCASLTGVPYNEQFFGPGTRLTVL.

Regarding this clone: The sample contains more than one DNA sequence encoding this CDR3. The DNA of the CDR3 is TGTGCCAGCAGCTTAGGGGGGGTCAGCTCCTACAATGAGCAGTTCTTC. This sequence encodes CASSLGGVSSYNEQFF. This chain uses TRBV13 with TRBJ2-1; the D gene could be TRBD1 or TRBD2 (5 bases each). CDR3 size: 16 residues. The germline V gene encodes CDR1 PRHDT and CDR2 FYEKMQ (reference sequence). The V and J ends lost 0 bases and 0 bases respectively, with 9 bases between them.

The V call is TRBV18, the J call TRBJ2-7, with 7 bases aligning to TRBD1. J was trimmed by 2 bases and V by 3 bases; bases with no gene match: 4. Germline V CDR1 and CDR2: KGHSH, LQKENI. The CDR3 has 14 amino acids. This CDR3 reads CASSPTGFPYEQYF. Here the CDR3 DNA reads TGTGCCAGCTCACCGACAGGGTTTCCCTACGAGCAGTACTTC.

The chain recombines TRBV13 with TRBJ2-5, with D hard to call. The germline V gene has CDR1 PRHDT and CDR2 FYEKMQ (reference sequence). The CDR3 is 14 amino acids. Trimming took 4 bases from V and 4 from J, leaving 13 bases between them. CDR3 loop: CASSSMDGRETQYF. Written as DNA, the CDR3 is TGTGCCAGCAGCTCCATGGACGGACGAGAGACCCAGTACTTC.

This chain uses TRBV27 with TRBJ2-1; no clear D gene. The germline CDR1 and CDR2 sequences are MNHEY and SMNVEV (reference sequence). Trimming pared 3 bases from V and 7 bases from J, leaving 10 bases between. This CDR3 has 13 residues. CDR3 sequence: CASSFGTWNEQFF. CDR3 nucleotide sequence: TGTGCCAGCAGTTTCGGTACCTGGAATGAGCAGTTCTTC.

The rearrangement joins TRBV30 to TRBJ2-7; D gene uncertain. There are 13 residues in the CDR3. CDR1 and CDR2 from the germline V gene are GTSNPN and SVGIG (reference sequence). Trimming shortened V by 0 bases and J by 0 bases, and 6 bases separated the two germline ends. Here the CDR3 reads CAWSVDDSYEQYF. Written as DNA, the CDR3 is TGTGCCTGGAGTGTGGATGACTCCTACGAGCAGTACTTC.

This clone was seen once. The rearrangement links TRBV7-9 to TRBJ2-1; a possible D gene is TRBD2 (6 bases). The CDR3 runs to 11 residues. V was shortened by 5 bases and J by 9 bases, with 8 bases between the two germline ends. Germline V gene sequence: CDR1 SEHNR, CDR2 FQNEAQ (reference sequence). Written as DNA, the CDR3 is TGTGCCAGCAGCGCGGGGAGTGAGCAGTTCTTC. Translation gives CASSAGSEQFF.

The chain joins TRBV2 to TRBJ1-2; 8 positions match TRBD1. The trim removed 7 bases at V and 5 bases at J, leaving 3 bases unmatched. Germline CDR1 is SNHLY and CDR2 is FYNNEI. This CDR3 has 12 residues. This CDR3 reads CASTGGRYGYTF. The DNA of the CDR3 is TGTGCCAGCACAGGGGGCAGGTATGGCTACACCTTC.

The V gene is TRBV28, the J gene TRBJ2-1, with 7 bases aligning to TRBD2. Germline lookup yields CDR1 MDHEN and CDR2 SYDVKM. The CDR3 has 15 residues. V dropped 6 bases and J dropped 0; count of bases not matched to a gene: 5. CDR3 in DNA: TGTGCCAGCAGCGGGCGGGAGAGCTCCTACAATGAGCAGTTCTTC. Amino acids: CASSGRESSYNEQFF.

The chain carries TRBV27 and TRBJ1-5, with D perhaps TRBD1 (5 bases). The CDR3 is made up of 12 amino acids. Trimming took 3 bases from V and 12 from J, leaving 12 bases between them. CDR1 is MNHEY, CDR2 SMNVEV, per germline (reference sequence). CDR3 amino acids: CASSFGGRDQHF. DNA for the CDR3: TGTGCCAGCAGTTTCGGGGGAAGGGACCAGCATTTT.

V gene TRBV4-2 combines with J gene TRBJ2-1; 8 positions match TRBD2. CDR1 and CDR2 (germline): LGHNA, YNFKEQ. V dropped 0 bases and J dropped 0; count of bases not matched to a gene: 16. This CDR3 has 21 residues. DNA of the CDR3: TGTGCCAGCAGCCAAGAGGGAGGAACTAGCGGATACCACCACTCCTACAATGAGCAGTTCTTC. It encodes CASSQEGGTSGYHHSYNEQFF.

The J gene is TRBJ2-7, the V gene TRBV29-1, with D hard to call. Trimming cost V 8 bases and J 5 bases, with 10 bases left between them. CDR3 size: 10 residues. Germline values: CDR1 SQVTM, CDR2 ANQGSEA. The chain's CDR3 is CSIFWDEQYF. The CDR3, as DNA: TGCAGCATATTTTGGGACGAGCAGTACTTC.

The J gene is TRBJ2-7, the V gene TRBV4-1; the D gene is possibly TRBD1 (6 bases). Per germline, CDR1 MGHRA and CDR2 YSYEKL. The ends were cut back, 0 bases at V and 3 bases at J, with 15 bases in the middle. This CDR3 comprises 16 residues. Written as DNA, the CDR3 is TGCGCCAGCAGCCAAGATGGGACAAATACCCGCTACGAGCAGTACTTC. This encodes CASSQDGTNTRYEQYF.

The chain has TRBV15 and TRBJ1-5, with D possibly being TRBD1 (5 bases). This CDR3 has 16 residues. Deletions cut 3 bases from V and 2 bases from J, with 14 bases between. Germline loops: CDR1 LNHNV, CDR2 YYDKDF (reference sequence). CDR3 nucleotide sequence: TGTGCCACCAGCAGTGGGGGGGTATCGGGCAATCAGCCCCAGCATTTT. This translates into CATSSGGVSGNQPQHF.

This chain connects TRBV5-1 to TRBJ2-7; D is unresolved. The V end lost 5 bases, the J end lost 6 bases, and 12 bases lay between the germline ends. Germline assignment: CDR1 SGHRS and CDR2 YFSETQ. The CDR3 loop spans 12 amino acids. CDR3 in amino acids: CASSQMDGEQYF. The CDR3 bases are TGCGCCAGCAGTCAAATGGACGGCGAGCAGTACTTC.

This clone was counted only a few times. The rearrangement uses TRBV7-9 and TRBJ2-5; D is undetermined. V was trimmed by 3 bases and J by 5 bases, leaving 7 bases between them. The CDR3 sequence is 12 residues long. Germline lookup yields CDR1 SEHNR and CDR2 FQNEAQ (reference sequence). CDR3 residues: CASSFELETQYF. The CDR3 DNA is TGTGCCAGCAGCTTCGAATTGGAGACCCAGTACTTC. The full variable domain, completed using reference TRBV7-9 and TRBJ2-5, is DTGVSQNPRHKITKRGQNVTFRCDPISEHNRLYWYRQTLGQGPEFLTYFQNEAQLEKSRLLSDRFSAERPKGSFSTLEIQRTEQGDSAMYLCASSFELETQYFGPGTRLLVL.

The gene calls are TRBV5-6 and TRBJ2-7; weak D call: TRBD1 (7 bases). CDR3 size: 14 residues. Trimming pared 0 bases from V and 7 bases from J, leaving 14 bases between. Germline V gene data show CDR1 as SGHDT and CDR2 as YYEEEE. CDR3 protein: CASSLVGQGGEQYF. The CDR3 DNA follows: TGTGCCAGCAGCTTGGTGGGGCAGGGGGGAGAGCAGTACTTC.

This clone showed up just once. This chain joins TRBV4-3 and TRBJ2-7, with D maybe TRBD2 (5 bases). The CDR3 length is 13 residues. Germline loops: CDR1 LGHNA, CDR2 YSLEER. Trimming removed 2 bases at V and 4 bases at J, with 9 bases between. CDR3 loop: CASSQSTRYEQYF. As DNA, the CDR3 is TGCGCCAGCAGCCAATCAACTAGATACGAGCAGTACTTC.

This chain links TRBV4-2 with TRBJ2-1, with TRBD2 identical over 11 bases. CDR3 length equals 15 residues. V was clipped by 4 bases and J by 4 bases; unmatched bases: 3. Germline V lookup: CDR1 LGHNA, CDR2 YNFKEQ. The CDR3 spells CASSPGLADYNEQFF. As DNA, the CDR3 is TGTGCCAGCAGCCCGGGACTAGCGGATTACAATGAGCAGTTCTTC.

The J gene is TRBJ2-2, the V gene TRBV7-9, with TRBD2 matching over 11 bases. Germline values: CDR1 SEHNR, CDR2 FQNEAQ (reference sequence). The CDR3 spans 17 residues. Unmatched junction bases numbered 13, after V lost 7 bases and J lost 6 bases. CDR3 coding DNA: TGTGCCAGCATCCGGAGGGCTAGCGGGAGGTTCCCCGGGGAGCTGTTTTTT. Protein product: CASIRRASGRFPGELFF.

The chain has TRBV6-1 and TRBJ1-1; the match to TRBD1 covers 8 bases. Unmatched junction bases numbered 6, after V lost 8 bases and J lost 4 bases. The CDR3 extends over 13 amino acids. Germline V gene lookup returns CDR1 MNHNS and CDR2 SASEGT. The DNA of the CDR3 is TGTGCCAGCCTAGGACAGGGAATCACTGAAGCTTTCTTT. Translation: CASLGQGITEAFF.

The chain links TRBV5-1 to TRBJ2-1; D not certain. V lost 0 bases and J lost 5, with 15 bases in between. From germline, CDR1 is SGHRS and CDR2 YFSETQ. The CDR3 has 16 amino acids. DNA of the CDR3: TGCGCCAGCAGCTTGGAGTGGCCCCCTTTGGACAATGAGCAGTTCTTC. Residues: CASSLEWPPLDNEQFF. Together with reference TRBV5-1 and TRBJ2-1, the CDR3 gives the full variable domain: KAGVTQTPRYLIKTRGQQVTLSCSPISGHRSVSWYQQTPGQGLQFLFEYFSETQRNKGNFPGRFSGRQFSNSRSEMNVSTLELGDSALYLCASSLEWPPLDNEQFFGPGTRLTVL.

This clone was counted a few times. CDR3 DNA: TGTGCCAGCAGCTTATACGCGACGGGAGGCCCAGATACGCAGTATTTT. It encodes CASSLYATGGPDTQYF. V usage is TRBV7-6 and J usage is TRBJ2-3; 7 nucleotides line up with TRBD2. The V segment lost 2 bases and the J segment 4 bases; nucleotides outside the gene matches: 9. This CDR3 comprises 16 residues. Germline-derived CDR1 and CDR2 are SGHVS and FNYEAQ.

The chain uses TRBV27 and TRBJ2-7, with 10 bases identical to TRBD1. The trim removed 6 bases at V and 7 bases at J, leaving 9 bases unmatched. Germline CDR1 reads MNHEY; CDR2 reads SMNVEV (reference sequence). CDR3 size: 14 residues. Here the CDR3 DNA reads TGTGCCAGCAGGACCGGGACAGGGGTAGAGGAGCAGTACTTC. This encodes CASRTGTGVEEQYF.

V usage is TRBV5-6 and J usage is TRBJ2-7, with a possible D match to TRBD1 (6 bases). The CDR3 consists of 18 residues. Germline lookup yields CDR1 SGHDT and CDR2 YYEEEE. V dropped 4 bases and J dropped 1 base, with 24 bases sitting between them. CDR3 in DNA: TGTGCCAGCAGCCATGGACCCACAGGGACCGCCATATCCTACGAGCAGTACTTC. Amino acid sequence: CASSHGPTGTAISYEQYF.

The chain combines TRBV7-2 with TRBJ2-1; D call uncertain. Between the trimmed V and J ends, which lost 5 bases and 4 bases, there was a span of 3 bases. The CDR3 has 11 residues. Per germline, CDR1 SGHTA and CDR2 FQGNSA. The CDR3 region has the DNA TGTGCCAGCAGCCGTTACAATGAGCAGTTCTTC. The encoded protein is CASSRYNEQFF.